This T cell receptor beta chain was identified during a study of cytotoxic CD8 clonotypes in ibrutinib-treated CLL. The study, taken as a whole, reports: Sustained-remission and progressing patients had unequal sampling times.

Some clones are missing from TCRdb's copy, which holds only in-frame ones; the method was immunoSEQ multiplex PCR. The sample lists about 140,000 clones, roughly 80% occurring once. A remark on this clone: The antigen is undetermined.

The CDR3 runs 14 residues. CDR1 is SEHNR and CDR2 is FQNEAQ in the germline V gene (reference sequence). The V gene lost 3 bases and the J gene lost 1 base, with 10 bases spanning the gap. The receptor was derived from a human donor with chronic lymphocytic leukemia. The sequencing here drew on PBMCs, taken after 12 months of ibrutinib treatment. This chain joins TRBV7-9 and TRBJ2-7, with D unresolved. In nucleotides, the CDR3 is TGTGCCAGCAGCTTGAGCGCCGTTTCCTACGAGCAGTACTTC. This encodes CASSLSAVSYEQYF.